Each of the 31 T cell receptor beta chains below was sequenced from the same sample in a study of vaccination effects on CD4 cells after COVID-19. What these receptors recognize is not known. Antigen-specific CD4+ T cells were first expanded with viral peptide pools by the ViraFEST assay and only then sequenced. Following 10 days of culture, CD4+ T cells were isolated. The individual was infected with SARS-CoV-2 between March and December 2020, as confirmed by PCR. TCRdb keeps only in-frame clones here, not all; method: immunoSEQ multiplex PCR. The repertoire has under 65,000 clones, around 82% of them found once; the top ten carry around 5.5%. The specimen comprised CD4+ T cells from PBMCs cultured with HIV peptides, sampled before COVID-19 vaccination. Subset specified: HIV-1 Nef peptide pool negative control/reference culture. The receptors come from a human donor who had a prior SARS-CoV-2 infection.

The chain is built from TRBV6-6 and TRBJ1-2; D remains ambiguous. Germline values: CDR1 MNHNY, CDR2 SVGAGI (reference sequence). The CDR3 has 13 amino acids. The V and J ends lost 8 bases and 2 bases respectively, with 12 bases between them. CDR3 DNA: TGTGCCAGCTGCCCGGGGAAAAACTATGGCTACACCTTC. This encodes CASCPGKNYGYTF.

The chain has TRBV6-6 and TRBJ1-2, with D unresolved. This CDR3 comprises 13 residues. Per the germline V gene, CDR1 is MNHNY and CDR2 is SVGAGI (reference sequence). V lost 6 bases to trimming and J lost 8 bases, with 16 bases between them. CDR3: CASSLHLESGYTF. CDR3 DNA sequence: TGTGCCAGCAGCCTCCACCTGGAATCGGGCTACACCTTC.

The V call is TRBV5-6, the J call TRBJ1-5; D perhaps matches TRBD1 (6 bases). The CDR3 is 14 amino acids. V lost 3 bases and J 7 bases, leaving 14 bases between the germline ends. Germline V gives CDR1 SGHDT, CDR2 YYEEEE. CDR3 coding DNA: TGTGCCAGCAGCTATAGACAGGACCGGCAGCCCCAGCATTTT. This sequence encodes CASSYRQDRQPQHF.

The V and J genes are TRBV11-1 and TRBJ2-1; 8 positions agree with TRBD2. The CDR3 is made up of 15 amino acids. The ends lost 5 bases at V and 4 bases at J; junction bases unmatched: 7. CDR1 is SGHAT and CDR2 is FQDESV in the germline V gene (reference sequence). The CDR3 is CASSITSGPYNEQFF. DNA for the CDR3: TGTGCCAGCAGCATAACTAGCGGCCCTTACAATGAGCAGTTCTTC.

The V gene is TRBV4-1, the J gene TRBJ1-5; D is perhaps TRBD1 (6 bases). The CDR3 contains 17 residues. Germline assignment: CDR1 MGHRA and CDR2 YSYEKL. V lost 1 base and J lost 6, with 19 bases in between. In DNA, the CDR3 is TGCGCCAGCAGCCAAGGCTTAACAGGGCGTCGCGGTCAGCCCCAGCATTTT. Protein sequence: CASSQGLTGRRGQPQHF.

This clone has only one observation. The chain is built from TRBV5-1 and TRBJ2-3; D remains unclear. The CDR3 is 13 residues long. Germline values: CDR1 SGHRS, CDR2 YFSETQ. V was pared by 0 bases and J by 5 bases, with 7 bases between. CDR3 coding DNA: TGCGCCAGCAGCTTGGGGACGGAAGATACGCAGTATTTT. Translated, it gives CASSLGTEDTQYF. The full variable domain, in which reference TRBV5-1 and TRBJ2-3 provide the parts outside the CDR3, is KAGVTQTPRYLIKTRGQQVTLSCSPISGHRSVSWYQQTPGQGLQFLFEYFSETQRNKGNFPGRFSGRQFSNSRSEMNVSTLELGDSALYLCASSLGTEDTQYFGPGTRLTVL.

V is TRBV5-1 and J is TRBJ1-1; 7 bases map to TRBD1. This CDR3 is built from 16 residues. J was trimmed by 0 bases and V by 4 bases; bases with no gene match: 9. The germline V gene encodes CDR1 SGHRS and CDR2 YFSETQ. The CDR3 bases are TGCGCCAGCAGCCCTTCCCCCGACAGGGTGAACACTGAAGCTTTCTTT. This codes for CASSPSPDRVNTEAFF.

J is TRBJ1-2 and V is TRBV20-1; D uncertain. The CDR3 has 11 residues. CDR1 is DFQATT, CDR2 SNEGSKA, per germline (reference sequence). As DNA, the CDR3 is TGCAGCATACAGAGTAACTATGGCTACACCTTC. It yields the protein CSIQSNYGYTF.

The sample holds one count of this clone. This chain joins TRBV25-1 and TRBJ2-7; 13 positions match TRBD2. Germline CDR1 is MGHDK and CDR2 is SYGVNS. This CDR3 region has 15 residues. V was pared by 5 bases and J by 4 bases, with 5 bases of the junction left unmatched. DNA of the CDR3: TGTGCCAGCAGTCCCCCGACTAGCGGGGGGTACGAGCAGTACTTC. This encodes CASSPPTSGGYEQYF.

This rearrangement joins TRBV7-9 to TRBJ1-2, with D tentatively TRBD1 (6 bases). V was pared by 10 bases and J by 5 bases, with 23 bases between. Germline V lookup: CDR1 SEHNR, CDR2 FQNEAQ (reference sequence). This CDR3 is 15 amino acids long. The CDR3 DNA follows: TGTGCCACATACCCCCTCAGGGGTGGGAGTTATGGCTACACCTTC. Translation: CATYPLRGGSYGYTF.

This clone was counted a single time. V and J are TRBV19 and TRBJ1-1; D uncertain. The CDR3 has 14 residues. The V end was cut by 6 bases, the J end by 1 base, with 12 bases between. Per germline, CDR1 LNHDA and CDR2 SQIVND (reference sequence). CDR3 protein: CASRVGAENTEAFF. The CDR3 nucleotides are TGTGCCAGTAGAGTGGGCGCAGAGAACACTGAAGCTTTCTTT.

The chain combines TRBV9 with TRBJ2-3; 11 bases are a match to TRBD2. The CDR3 covers 17 residues. The junction had 11 bases not matched to a gene; V was cut back by 4 bases and J by 4 bases. Germline V gene data show CDR1 as SGDLS and CDR2 as YYNGEE. The CDR3 DNA reads TGTGCCAGCAGCCCGGGACTAGCGGTACTTACCGCAGATACGCAGTATTTT. It is translated as CASSPGLAVLTADTQYF.

CDR3 sequence reads: CASSLGLQETQYF. CDR3 nucleotides: TGTGCCAGCAGCTTAGGTCTGCAAGAGACCCAGTACTTC. This chain connects TRBV7-8 to TRBJ2-5; D gene unclear. This CDR3 contains 13 residues. Trimming shortened V by 1 base and J by 2 bases, and 5 bases separated the two germline ends. Germline V CDR1 and CDR2: SGHVS, FQNEAQ.

The rearrangement joins TRBV30 to TRBJ2-2; 13 nucleotides agree with TRBD2. Trimming took 4 bases from V and 7 from J; bases not matched to a gene: 6. Germline V gene sequence: CDR1 GTSNPN, CDR2 SVGIG (reference sequence). The CDR3 spans 15 residues. CDR3 region: CAWTGLAGVFGELFF. The DNA for the CDR3 is TGTGCCTGGACCGGACTAGCGGGAGTTTTCGGGGAGCTGTTTTTT.

The chain recombines TRBV12-3 or TRBV12-4 with TRBJ1-1; D is ambiguous. V was clipped by 6 bases and J by 3 bases, with 8 bases between them. This CDR3 contains 12 residues. The CDR3: CASSREYTEAFF. CDR3 coding DNA: TGTGCCAGCAGCCGGGAGTACACTGAAGCTTTCTTT.

The rearrangement uses TRBV4-3 and TRBJ2-3; 14 bases are shared with TRBD2. Trimming cost V 0 bases and J 1 base; bases outside gene matches: 9. CDR1 LGHNA and CDR2 YSLEER come from the germline V gene. This CDR3 spans 20 amino acids. The CDR3 loop reads CASSQDGTSGGPVGTDTQYF. The CDR3 nucleotides read TGCGCCAGCAGCCAAGACGGGACTAGCGGGGGACCTGTGGGCACAGATACGCAGTATTTT.

The rearrangement joins TRBV2 to TRBJ2-1; 13 bases match TRBD2. The CDR3 loop spans 14 amino acids. The trim removed 6 bases at V and 9 bases at J, leaving 5 bases unmatched. Germline V gene lookup returns CDR1 SNHLY and CDR2 FYNNEI. CDR3 bases: TGTGCCAGCAGGGGGACTAGCGGGACGGTTGAGCAGTTCTTC. Its protein is CASRGTSGTVEQFF.

The chain joins TRBV12-3 or TRBV12-4 to TRBJ2-3; TRBD2 aligns across 7 bases. The CDR3 runs to 13 residues. Trimming cost V 5 bases and J 7 bases; bases outside gene matches: 6. The CDR3 sequence is CASSASSGNTQYF. CDR3 sequence (DNA): TGTGCCAGCAGTGCCTCGAGCGGGAATACGCAGTATTTT.

The genes are TRBV9 and TRBJ2-1; unclear D gene. The length of the CDR3 is 14 residues. V dropped 0 bases and J dropped 9 bases, with 13 bases sitting between them. Germline CDR1 is SGDLS and CDR2 is YYNGEE. The CDR3 is CASSVDPGWSEQFF. The DNA for the CDR3 is TGTGCCAGCAGCGTAGACCCCGGATGGAGTGAGCAGTTCTTC.

V gene TRBV18 combines with J gene TRBJ1-2, with a possible D match to TRBD1 (6 bases). CDR3 length equals 15 residues. From germline, CDR1 is KGHSH and CDR2 LQKENI. The V end lost 3 bases, the J end lost 8 bases, and 19 bases lay between the germline ends. The CDR3 bases are TGTGCCAGCTCACCTATACAGGGAGACTTAGGCGGCTACACCTTC. This translates into CASSPIQGDLGGYTF.

This chain joins TRBV3-1 (or the pseudogene TRBV3-2) and TRBJ2-2; D unclear. Germline CDR1 and CDR2: LGHDT and YNNKEL (reference sequence). V lost 4 bases and J lost 1, with 10 bases in between. This CDR3 region has 15 residues. The CDR3, as DNA: TGTGCCAGCAGCCGAGAACGGGTGAACACCGGGGAGCTGTTTTTT. This codes for CASSRERVNTGELFF.

This clone was seen a handful of times. V gene TRBV29-1 combines with J gene TRBJ1-3; a weak D match, TRBD1 (6 bases). The CDR3 loop spans 18 amino acids. The germline CDR1 and CDR2 sequences are SQVTM and ANQGSEA. The V and J ends lost 2 bases and 4 bases respectively, with 24 bases between them. CDR3 DNA: TGCAGCGTTGAAAGGCAGGGGAGACCTCGACCCTTGGGAAACACCATATATTTT. Amino acid sequence: CSVERQGRPRPLGNTIYF. The complete variable domain, with remaining parts taken from reference TRBV29-1 and TRBJ1-3, reads SAVISQKPSRDICQRGTSLTIQCQVDSQVTMMFWYRQQPGQSLTLIATANQGSEATYESGFVIDKFPISRPNLTFSTLTVSNMSPEDSSIYLCSVERQGRPRPLGNTIYFGEGSWLTVV.

V and J are TRBV18 and TRBJ2-2; D might be TRBD1 (6 bases). This CDR3 is 16 amino acids long. CDR1 KGHSH and CDR2 LQKENI come from the germline V gene. V shed 0 bases and J shed 7 bases, with 15 bases lying between them. CDR3 amino acids: CASSPPSGVWYGELFF. The CDR3 bases are TGTGCCAGCTCACCACCTTCAGGGGTGTGGTACGGGGAGCTGTTTTTT.

The rearrangement uses TRBV11-2 and TRBJ2-3; D unclear. Germline V gene lookup returns CDR1 SGHAT and CDR2 FQNNGV. Trimming stripped 6 bases from V and 3 bases from J, with 7 bases between. This CDR3 is built from 12 residues. For the CDR3, the DNA is TGTGCCAGCAGTACGAGGACAGATACGCAGTATTTT. As protein: CASSTRTDTQYF.

The V and J genes are TRBV27 and TRBJ1-4; 7 bases agree with TRBD1. Germline V CDR1 and CDR2: MNHEY, SMNVEV (reference sequence). There are 15 residues in the CDR3. The ends lost 6 bases at V and 6 bases at J; junction bases unmatched: 10. The CDR3 sequence is CASRKTGWEYEKLFF. CDR3 in DNA: TGTGCCAGCAGGAAGACAGGGTGGGAGTATGAAAAACTGTTTTTT.

The J gene is TRBJ2-3, the V gene TRBV7-3; 10 bases align to TRBD2. This CDR3 region has 15 residues. The V and J ends lost 5 bases and 5 bases, in that order; junction bases with no gene match: 7. Germline-derived CDR1 and CDR2 are SGHTA and FQGTGA. The CDR3 nucleotides are TGTGCCAGCAGCCTCGGACTAGCGGATTTAGATACGCAGTATTTT. As protein: CASSLGLADLDTQYF.

The chain couples TRBV11-3 to TRBJ2-3; the D call may be TRBD1 or TRBD2 (5 bases each). V lost 5 bases and J lost 4, with 13 bases in between. The CDR3 is 14 amino acids. Per germline, CDR1 SGHNT and CDR2 YENEEA. The CDR3, as DNA: TGTGCCAGCAGCCCGGACACTAGTCCAGATACGCAGTATTTT. This encodes CASSPDTSPDTQYF. The variable domain in full, completed from reference TRBV11-3 and TRBJ2-3, reads EAGVVQSPRYKIIEKKQPVAFWCNPISGHNTLYWYLQNLGQGPELLIRYENEEAVDDSQLPKDRFSAERLKGVDSTLKIQPAELGDSAVYLCASSPDTSPDTQYFGPGTRLTVL.

As for this clone: The junction differs from germline at one of its ends, possibly a read error. This chain uses TRBV6-4 with TRBJ2-1, with D tentatively TRBD2 (6 bases). The CDR3 is 16 residues long. CDR1 is MRHNA and CDR2 is SNTAGT in the germline V gene. CDR3 nucleotide sequence: TGTGCCAGCAGTGAATTAGCGGAACTCTCCTACAATGAGCGGTTCTTC. This codes for CASSELAELSYNERFF.

The chain joins TRBV6-4 to TRBJ1-5; 7 nucleotides align to TRBD1. CDR3 length: 14 amino acids. V was clipped by 5 bases and J by 7 bases; unmatched bases: 8. Germline V gene sequence: CDR1 MRHNA, CDR2 SNTAGT. The CDR3 here is CASSTEQGSQPQHF. The DNA of the CDR3 is TGTGCCAGCAGTACCGAACAGGGGTCGCAGCCCCAGCATTTT.

Details on this clone: The conserved closing phenylalanine or tryptophan is absent in this CDR3, likely reflecting a read error. The DNA is omitted, as the CDR3 cannot be located on it reliably, and the CDR3 follows TCRdb's listing. The chain has TRBV4-3 and TRBJ1-2. The CDR3 comprises 17 residues, both ends counted. CDR1 is LGHNA and CDR2 is YSLEER in the germline V gene. Here the CDR3 reads CASSQRSYELILLEQLD.

The sample holds one count of this clone. The chain joins TRBV18 to TRBJ1-4, with TRBD1 matching over 8 bases. This CDR3 is 14 amino acids long. Per germline, CDR1 KGHSH and CDR2 LQKENI. The V and J ends lost 3 bases and 8 bases, in that order; junction bases with no gene match: 5. CDR3 DNA: TGTGCCAGCTCACCGCAGGGGGCAGGGGAAAAACTGTTTTTT. It yields the protein CASSPQGAGEKLFF.